Listed below are T cell receptor beta chains from one sample, sequenced in a study of blood T cell repertoires in COVID-19. The table came from immunoSEQ multiplex PCR; TCRdb's copy has only in-frame clones and leaves some out. Of approximately 94,000 clones listed, approximately 80% are singletons. Sequencing was done on a sample of peripheral blood. These receptors originate from a human donor in a cohort sampled during active COVID-19. Each CDR3 is given with its conserved first and last residue. Fields, in order: clone size, D gene, J gene, V gene, CDR3 DNA, CDR3 protein. The D gene is left open where the match is weak. Expanded clones are given a class, and other clones once, few, many or no size at all.

abundance: -; d_gene: TRBD1; j_gene: TRBJ1-3; v_gene: TRBV6-2/TRBV6-3; CDR3nt: TGTGCCAGCAGTTACGGCGAGGGGGCACCAGGAAACACCATATATTTT; CDR3aa: CASSYGEGAPGNTIYF
abundance: -; d_gene: TRBD1; j_gene: TRBJ1-6; v_gene: TRBV5-4; CDR3nt: TGTGCCAGCAGCTTGACAGGGGGTTTTAGTTCACCCCTCCACTTT; CDR3aa: CASSLTGGFSSPLHF
abundance: -; d_gene: -; j_gene: TRBJ1-4; v_gene: TRBV18; CDR3nt: TGTGCCAGCTCACCAGGGAGGGCAACTAATGAAAAACTGTTTTTT; CDR3aa: CASSPGRATNEKLFF
abundance: -; d_gene: -; j_gene: TRBJ1-5; v_gene: TRBV3-1/TRBV3-2; CDR3nt: TGTGCCAGCAGCCAAGATGCAGGGAAAACAGCCCAGCATTTT; CDR3aa: CASSQDAGKTAQHF
abundance: -; d_gene: TRBD1; j_gene: TRBJ2-2; v_gene: TRBV27; CDR3nt: TGTGCCAGCAGTGGACAGGGGGCCGGGGAGCTGTTTTTT; CDR3aa: CASSGQGAGELFF
abundance: -; d_gene: TRBD1; j_gene: TRBJ1-2; v_gene: TRBV10-3; CDR3nt: TGTGCCATCAGTTTTACGCAGGGGGCTGGCTACACCTTC; CDR3aa: CAISFTQGAGYTF
abundance: -; d_gene: -; j_gene: TRBJ2-1; v_gene: TRBV24-1; CDR3nt: TGTGCCACCAGTGAGCAAGGACAGAACAATGAGCAGTTCTTC; CDR3aa: CATSEQGQNNEQFF
abundance: -; d_gene: -; j_gene: TRBJ1-2; v_gene: TRBV6-5; CDR3nt: TGTGCCAGCAGGCTCCCCGGAGGACTGGGCTACACCTTC; CDR3aa: CASRLPGGLGYTF
abundance: few; d_gene: -; j_gene: TRBJ1-3; v_gene: TRBV5-5; CDR3nt: TGTGCCAGCAGCTTATCTACCGATCGGACCATATATTTT; CDR3aa: CASSLSTDRTIYF
abundance: -; d_gene: -; j_gene: TRBJ2-3; v_gene: TRBV24-1; CDR3nt: TGTGCCACCAGTGATTTGGGACTACAAGATACGCAGTATTTT; CDR3aa: CATSDLGLQDTQYF
abundance: -; d_gene: -; j_gene: TRBJ1-2; v_gene: TRBV6-6; CDR3nt: TGTGCCAGCAGTCCCCCCGGGGGCTACACCTTC; CDR3aa: CASSPPGGYTF
abundance: -; d_gene: -; j_gene: TRBJ1-5; v_gene: TRBV7-9; CDR3nt: TGTGCCAGCAGCTCCGACCCCGGACGGACGGGAAGGCCCCAGCATTTT; CDR3aa: CASSSDPGRTGRPQHF
abundance: -; d_gene: -; j_gene: TRBJ1-1; v_gene: TRBV5-1; CDR3nt: TGCGCCAGCAGCTTGGAAAACAGGGCTAGCACTGAAGCTTTCTTT; CDR3aa: CASSLENRASTEAFF
abundance: -; d_gene: -; j_gene: TRBJ2-1; v_gene: TRBV6-5; CDR3nt: TGTGCCAGCTCTCTGGGCGGGCACTCCTACAATGAGCAGTTCTTC; CDR3aa: CASSLGGHSYNEQFF
abundance: -; d_gene: -; j_gene: TRBJ1-6; v_gene: TRBV6-5; CDR3nt: TGTGCCAGCAGCCGGGACAACACTCGCTCACCCCTCCACTTT; CDR3aa: CASSRDNTRSPLHF
abundance: -; d_gene: TRBD2; j_gene: TRBJ2-5; v_gene: TRBV18; CDR3nt: TGTGCCAGCTCACGGGACTATCTATCTGAGACCCAGTACTTC; CDR3aa: CASSRDYLSETQYF
abundance: -; d_gene: -; j_gene: TRBJ1-2; v_gene: TRBV3-1/TRBV3-2; CDR3nt: TGTGCCAGCAGCCAAGGGTACAGTCGGCCCTATGGCTACACCTTC; CDR3aa: CASSQGYSRPYGYTF
abundance: -; d_gene: TRBD1; j_gene: TRBJ1-2; v_gene: TRBV19; CDR3nt: TGTGCCAGTAGTATAGCCGCGACAGGGGACTATGGCTACACCTTC; CDR3aa: CASSIAATGDYGYTF
abundance: few; d_gene: -; j_gene: TRBJ2-3; v_gene: TRBV10-3; CDR3nt: TGTGCCATCAGTGAGTCACAGGGATCTTACCATACGCAGTATTTT; CDR3aa: CAISESQGSYHTQYF
abundance: -; d_gene: -; j_gene: TRBJ1-6; v_gene: TRBV25-1; CDR3nt: TGTGCCAGCAGTGAGGGGCTAGATATTAATTCACCCCTCCACTTT; CDR3aa: CASSEGLDINSPLHF
abundance: -; d_gene: -; j_gene: TRBJ1-1; v_gene: TRBV11-2; CDR3nt: TGTGCCAGCAGCCTAGGACAGAACACTGAAGCTTTCTTT; CDR3aa: CASSLGQNTEAFF
abundance: -; d_gene: TRBD1; j_gene: TRBJ1-3; v_gene: TRBV6-6; CDR3nt: TGTGCCAGCAGTGATGACAGGGCGCGGGGAAACACCATATATTTT; CDR3aa: CASSDDRARGNTIYF
abundance: -; d_gene: TRBD1; j_gene: TRBJ2-6; v_gene: TRBV25-1; CDR3nt: TGTGCCAGCAGTGAAGTGACAGGGGTGTCAGGGGCCAACGTCCTGACTTTC; CDR3aa: CASSEVTGVSGANVLTF
abundance: -; d_gene: TRBD1; j_gene: TRBJ1-6; v_gene: TRBV10-3; CDR3nt: TGTGCCATCAGTCCAGGACAGGGAAATTCACCCCTCCACTTT; CDR3aa: CAISPGQGNSPLHF
abundance: -; d_gene: -; j_gene: TRBJ2-7; v_gene: TRBV19; CDR3nt: TGTGCCAGTTCGGGAGTGGGTGAGCAGTACTTC; CDR3aa: CASSGVGEQYF
abundance: once; d_gene: TRBD1; j_gene: TRBJ2-5; v_gene: TRBV6-5; CDR3nt: TGTGCCAGCAGCAGGGACAGGGGAAAAGAGACCCAGTACTTC; CDR3aa: CASSRDRGKETQYF
abundance: -; d_gene: -; j_gene: TRBJ1-1; v_gene: TRBV7-3; CDR3nt: TGTGCCAGCAGCTTAGGAGGGTATAACACTGAAGCTTTCTTT; CDR3aa: CASSLGGYNTEAFF
abundance: -; d_gene: TRBD1; j_gene: TRBJ1-2; v_gene: TRBV7-9; CDR3nt: TGTGCCAGCAGCCAACAGGGGGATTACTATGGCTACACCTTC; CDR3aa: CASSQQGDYYGYTF
abundance: -; d_gene: -; j_gene: TRBJ1-1; v_gene: TRBV29-1; CDR3nt: TGCAGCGCCTCCCAGGGAAGTAAATTGACTGAAGCTTTCTTT; CDR3aa: CSASQGSKLTEAFF
abundance: once; d_gene: -; j_gene: TRBJ1-1; v_gene: TRBV4-2; CDR3nt: TGTGCCAGCAGCCAAGAGGTAGTGATGAACACTGAAGCTTTCTTT; CDR3aa: CASSQEVVMNTEAFF
abundance: -; d_gene: TRBD1; j_gene: TRBJ1-5; v_gene: TRBV28; CDR3nt: TGTGCCAGCAGTTCAGGACAGGGGGATCAGCCCCAGCATTTT; CDR3aa: CASSSGQGDQPQHF
abundance: few; d_gene: TRBD1; j_gene: TRBJ1-5; v_gene: TRBV6-2/TRBV6-3; CDR3nt: TGTGCCAGCAGCTGGGGACAGGGTGGAGTTCAGCCCCAGCATTTT; CDR3aa: CASSWGQGGVQPQHF
abundance: -; d_gene: TRBD1; j_gene: TRBJ1-1; v_gene: TRBV7-3; CDR3nt: TGTGCCAGCAGCTTTAGGGGGCTCAGCCCAAGGGGCACTGAAGCTTTCTTT; CDR3aa: CASSFRGLSPRGTEAFF
abundance: -; d_gene: TRBD1; j_gene: TRBJ2-2; v_gene: TRBV11-2; CDR3nt: TGTGCCAGCAGCCGACAGGGAACCGGGGAGCTGTTTTTT; CDR3aa: CASSRQGTGELFF
abundance: -; d_gene: TRBD1; j_gene: TRBJ1-3; v_gene: TRBV3-1/TRBV3-2; CDR3nt: TGTGCCAGCAGCCAAAAAGGGGGCAGTCAGTCCATATATTTT; CDR3aa: CASSQKGGSQSIYF
abundance: -; d_gene: -; j_gene: TRBJ1-4; v_gene: TRBV10-3; CDR3nt: TGTGCCATCAGTGACTATGGTGAAAAACTGTTTTTT; CDR3aa: CAISDYGEKLFF
abundance: -; d_gene: -; j_gene: TRBJ2-1; v_gene: TRBV5-1; CDR3nt: TGCGCCAGCAGCTTGGTCGGGGAAGGCTACAATGAGCAGTTCTTC; CDR3aa: CASSLVGEGYNEQFF
abundance: -; d_gene: TRBD1; j_gene: TRBJ1-5; v_gene: TRBV28; CDR3nt: TGTGCCAGCAGGTCGACAGGGGTAAATATCTACAGGCAGCCCCAGCATTTT; CDR3aa: CASRSTGVNIYRQPQHF
abundance: -; d_gene: TRBD1; j_gene: TRBJ1-5; v_gene: TRBV6-5; CDR3nt: TGTGCCGCGTGGGCAGGGGGCCAGCCCCAGCATTTT; CDR3aa: CAAWAGGQPQHF
abundance: -; d_gene: -; j_gene: TRBJ2-5; v_gene: TRBV19; CDR3nt: TGTGCCAGTTCTAGGGGGTTCGAAGAGACCCAGTACTTC; CDR3aa: CASSRGFEETQYF
abundance: -; d_gene: -; j_gene: TRBJ1-2; v_gene: TRBV7-9; CDR3nt: TGTGCCAGCAGCGGGCAGGGGAGAGGCTATGGCTACACCTTC; CDR3aa: CASSGQGRGYGYTF
abundance: -; d_gene: TRBD2; j_gene: TRBJ2-7; v_gene: TRBV18; CDR3nt: TGTGCCAGCTCACAGGGACTAACCTACGAGCAGTACTTC; CDR3aa: CASSQGLTYEQYF
abundance: -; d_gene: TRBD2; j_gene: TRBJ2-7; v_gene: TRBV7-2; CDR3nt: TGTGCCAGCAGCTTAGGACTAGCGGGGGGGCAATACGAGCAGTACTTC; CDR3aa: CASSLGLAGGQYEQYF
abundance: -; d_gene: -; j_gene: TRBJ2-1; v_gene: TRBV9; CDR3nt: TGTGCCAGCAGCGTAGATTCCCTCTCCTACAATGAGCAGTTCTTC; CDR3aa: CASSVDSLSYNEQFF
abundance: -; d_gene: TRBD2; j_gene: TRBJ2-7; v_gene: TRBV19; CDR3nt: TGTGCCAGTAGTTCCGGGACTAGCGGGAGCTACGAGCAGTACTTC; CDR3aa: CASSSGTSGSYEQYF
abundance: -; d_gene: TRBD2; j_gene: TRBJ2-1; v_gene: TRBV5-6; CDR3nt: TGTGCCAGCAGCTTGGTGGGGACTAGAAGCAATGAGCAGTTCTTC; CDR3aa: CASSLVGTRSNEQFF
abundance: -; d_gene: TRBD1; j_gene: TRBJ2-2; v_gene: TRBV6-5; CDR3nt: TGTGCCAGCAGTCCGGGACAGGCGGTCACCGGGGAGCTGTTTTTT; CDR3aa: CASSPGQAVTGELFF
abundance: -; d_gene: -; j_gene: TRBJ2-2; v_gene: TRBV4-1; CDR3nt: TGCGCCAGCAGCCAAGGTAGTGGGGGCAGGGACACCGGGGAGCTGTTTTTT; CDR3aa: CASSQGSGGRDTGELFF
abundance: -; d_gene: TRBD1; j_gene: TRBJ1-2; v_gene: TRBV20-1; CDR3nt: TGCAGTGCTAGTACCTCCGGGACAGGGAATGGCTACACCTTC; CDR3aa: CSASTSGTGNGYTF
abundance: -; d_gene: -; j_gene: TRBJ1-2; v_gene: TRBV21-1; CDR3nt: TGTGCCAGCAGCAAAGAAAAGGGGCAGAACTATGGCTACACCTTC; CDR3aa: CASSKEKGQNYGYTF
abundance: -; d_gene: -; j_gene: TRBJ1-1; v_gene: TRBV28; CDR3nt: TGTGCCAGCACCACAGGCGGGAGGAACACTGAAGCTTTCTTT; CDR3aa: CASTTGGRNTEAFF
abundance: -; d_gene: -; j_gene: TRBJ1-6; v_gene: TRBV27; CDR3nt: TGTGCCAGCAGTTTAAGGGGTTCACCCCTCCACTTT; CDR3aa: CASSLRGSPLHF
abundance: -; d_gene: -; j_gene: TRBJ2-1; v_gene: TRBV19; CDR3nt: TGTGCCAGTAGTAGGGCGGGACAGAGTACCTACAATGAGCAGTTCTTC; CDR3aa: CASSRAGQSTYNEQFF
abundance: -; d_gene: -; j_gene: TRBJ2-1; v_gene: TRBV6-2/TRBV6-3; CDR3nt: TGTGCCAGCACCCCTGGCAGCTACAATGAGCAGTTCTTC; CDR3aa: CASTPGSYNEQFF
abundance: -; d_gene: -; j_gene: TRBJ1-2; v_gene: TRBV19; CDR3nt: TGTGCCAGTAGTTCGGGGGGGGCTAACTATGGCTACACCTTC; CDR3aa: CASSSGGANYGYTF
abundance: -; d_gene: TRBD1; j_gene: TRBJ1-2; v_gene: TRBV9; CDR3nt: TGTGCCAGCAGCGTAGCTCCCGTACAGGGGATAGACGGCTACACCTTC; CDR3aa: CASSVAPVQGIDGYTF
abundance: -; d_gene: -; j_gene: TRBJ2-7; v_gene: TRBV28; CDR3nt: TGTGCCTCCACACCGGGCTTCCGGGACAAGTTTACCTACGAGCAGTACTTC; CDR3aa: CASTPGFRDKFTYEQYF